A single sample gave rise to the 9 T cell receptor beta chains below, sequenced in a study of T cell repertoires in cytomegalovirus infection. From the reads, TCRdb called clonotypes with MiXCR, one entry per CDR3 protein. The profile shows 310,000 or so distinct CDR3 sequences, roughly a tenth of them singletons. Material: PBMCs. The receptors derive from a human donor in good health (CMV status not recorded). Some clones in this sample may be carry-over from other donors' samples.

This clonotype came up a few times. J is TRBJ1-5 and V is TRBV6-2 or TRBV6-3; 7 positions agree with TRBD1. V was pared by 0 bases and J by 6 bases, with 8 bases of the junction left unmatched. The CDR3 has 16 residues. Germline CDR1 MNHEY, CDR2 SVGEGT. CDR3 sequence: CASSYSKGALSQPQHF. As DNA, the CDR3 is TGTGCCAGCAGTTACTCGAAGGGGGCTCTAAGTCAGCCCCAGCATTTT.

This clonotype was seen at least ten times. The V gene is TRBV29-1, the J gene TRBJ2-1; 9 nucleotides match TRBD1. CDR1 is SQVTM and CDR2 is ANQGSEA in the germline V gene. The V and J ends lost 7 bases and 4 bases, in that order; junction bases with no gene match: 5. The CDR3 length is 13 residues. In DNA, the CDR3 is TGCAGCGCCCGGGACAGGGCTTACAATGAGCAGTTCTTC. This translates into CSARDRAYNEQFF.

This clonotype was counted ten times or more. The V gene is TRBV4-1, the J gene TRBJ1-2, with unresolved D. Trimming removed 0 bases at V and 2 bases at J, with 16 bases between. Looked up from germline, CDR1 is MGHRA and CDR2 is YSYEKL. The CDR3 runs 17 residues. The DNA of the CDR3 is TGCGCCAGCAGCCAAGAATCAAGGGCCAGACTAAACTATGGCTACACCTTC. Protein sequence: CASSQESRARLNYGYTF.

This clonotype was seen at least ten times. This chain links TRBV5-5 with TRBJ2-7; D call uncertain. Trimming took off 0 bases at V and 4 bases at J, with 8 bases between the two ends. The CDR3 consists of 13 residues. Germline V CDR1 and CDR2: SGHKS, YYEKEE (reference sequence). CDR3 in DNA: TGTGCCAGCAGCTTGGCCCAAGATTACGAGCAGTACGTC. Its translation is CASSLAQDYEQYV.

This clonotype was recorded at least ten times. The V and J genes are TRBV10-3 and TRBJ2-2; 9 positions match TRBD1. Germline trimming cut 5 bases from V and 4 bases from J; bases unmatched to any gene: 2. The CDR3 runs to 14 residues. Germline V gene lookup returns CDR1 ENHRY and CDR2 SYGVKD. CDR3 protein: CAISKTGGTGELFF. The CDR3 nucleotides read TGTGCCATCAGTAAGACAGGGGGCACCGGGGAGCTGTTTTTT.

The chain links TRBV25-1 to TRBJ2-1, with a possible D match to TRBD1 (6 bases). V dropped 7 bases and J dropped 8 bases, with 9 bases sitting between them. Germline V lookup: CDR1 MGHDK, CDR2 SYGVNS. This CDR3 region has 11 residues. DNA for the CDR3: TGTGCCAGCATAGGACAGCATGAGCAGTTCTTC. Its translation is CASIGQHEQFF.

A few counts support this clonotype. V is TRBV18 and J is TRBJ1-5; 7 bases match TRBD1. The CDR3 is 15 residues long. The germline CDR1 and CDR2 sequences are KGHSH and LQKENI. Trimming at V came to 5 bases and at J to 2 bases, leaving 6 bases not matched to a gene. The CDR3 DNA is TGTGCCAGCTCAGTCGGGACAGTTGGCAATCAGCCCCAGCATTTT. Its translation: CASSVGTVGNQPQHF.

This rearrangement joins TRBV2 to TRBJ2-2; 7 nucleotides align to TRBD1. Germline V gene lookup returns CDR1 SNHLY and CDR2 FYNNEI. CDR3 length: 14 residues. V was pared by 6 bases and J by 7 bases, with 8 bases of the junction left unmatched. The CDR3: CASSPQGTGGELFF. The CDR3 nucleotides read TGTGCCAGCAGCCCACAGGGGACGGGCGGGGAGCTGTTTTTT.

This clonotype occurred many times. The CDR3 DNA follows: TGTGCCAGCAGTCTCCCGGGGGGGGGGTACGCTTTCTTT. The encoded protein is CASSLPGGGYAFF. The J gene is TRBJ1-1, the V gene TRBV7-2; TRBD1 is a possible D gene (5 bases). V was clipped by 6 bases and J by 11 bases, with 19 bases between them. Germline-derived CDR1 and CDR2 are SGHTA and FQGNSA. The CDR3 extends over 13 amino acids.